This TCR beta chain was sequenced during a study of control samples from healthy donors and cancer patients. The CDR3 is 15 residues long. CDR1 LNHDA and CDR2 SQIVND come from the germline V gene (reference sequence). Trimming took 4 bases from V and 1 from J, leaving 13 bases between them. Here immunoSEQ multiplex PCR was the method, and the copy in TCRdb shows in-frame clones only, minus some. The table records some 150,000 clones, about 95% of them present only once. The chain has TRBV19 and TRBJ1-2; maybe TRBD1 (5 bases). The sequencing sample was made of PBMCs. The clonotype comes from a man in his 60s with colorectal cancer. The CDR3 coding sequence is TGTGCCAGTAGTACTGAACGGGGGGATAACTATGGCTACACCTTC. Translation gives CASSTERGDNYGYTF.